The 18 T cell receptor beta chains below come from one sample, sequenced in a study of blood T cell repertoires in COVID-19. Profiling relied on immunoSEQ multiplex PCR, and the TCRdb table lists in-frame clones only, not all of them. This repertoire shows roughly 190,000 clones, 70% to 90% found once; its top ten account for 5.5% to 7%. The sequenced material came from peripheral blood. These receptors were obtained from a man aged 35-49 years with active or convalescent COVID-19.

V is TRBV6-5 and J is TRBJ2-1, with D maybe TRBD1 (5 bases). The germline V and J ends were trimmed by 2 bases and 0 bases, with 11 bases remaining between them. This CDR3 has 16 amino acids. Germline V gives CDR1 MNHEY, CDR2 SVGAGI. The chain's CDR3 is CASSYRPGNSYNEQFF. In DNA form, the CDR3 reads TGTGCCAGCAGTTACAGGCCAGGGAACTCCTACAATGAGCAGTTCTTC.

The V call is TRBV6-5, the J call TRBJ1-1; a weak D match, TRBD1 (6 bases). Trimming took 7 bases from V and 7 from J, leaving 13 bases between them. Per the germline V gene, CDR1 is MNHEY and CDR2 is SVGAGI. The CDR3 runs to 12 residues. This CDR3 reads CASTTGIGEAFF. Here the CDR3 DNA reads TGTGCCAGCACCACAGGGATCGGTGAAGCTTTCTTT.

The J gene is TRBJ2-7, the V gene TRBV4-1; 8 bases match TRBD2. J was trimmed by 2 bases and V by 0 bases; bases with no gene match: 6. In germline, CDR1 is MGHRA, CDR2 YSYEKL. There are 16 residues in the CDR3. CDR3 DNA: TGCGCCAGCAGCCAAGATACACTAGCGGTCCCCTACGAGCAGTACTTC. Its translation: CASSQDTLAVPYEQYF.

This clone is a singleton in its sample. This rearrangement joins TRBV28 to TRBJ1-5, with TRBD1 as a possible D gene (5 bases). V lost 11 bases, J lost 6 bases, and 20 bases lay in between. Germline lookup yields CDR1 MDHEN and CDR2 SYDVKM. The CDR3 contains 14 residues. CDR3 loop: CAARTGGVFQPQHF. The CDR3 coding sequence is TGTGCCGCCAGGACTGGAGGGGTATTTCAGCCCCAGCATTTT.

J is TRBJ1-4 and V is TRBV3-1 (or the pseudogene TRBV3-2), with 7 nucleotides matching TRBD1. Trimming took 3 bases from V and 8 from J; bases not matched to a gene: 12. The germline gives CDR1 LGHDT, CDR2 YNNKEL (reference sequence). The CDR3 totals 16 residues. In DNA form, the CDR3 reads TGTGCCAGCAGCCACCAATCCGAGGAGGGGGCGGAAAAACTGTTTTTT. This gives the protein CASSHQSEEGAEKLFF.

In this sample, this clone turned up once. The CDR3 here is CSVEGGQFYEQYF. CDR3 DNA sequence: TGCAGCGTAGAGGGGGGACAGTTCTACGAGCAGTACTTC. The chain has TRBV29-1 and TRBJ2-7, with D tentatively TRBD1 (7 bases). V shed 6 bases and J shed 3 bases, with 15 bases lying between them. This CDR3 has 13 residues. Germline V gene data show CDR1 as SQVTM and CDR2 as ANQGSEA.

The chain recombines TRBV7-2 with TRBJ1-2, with D possibly matching TRBD1 (5 bases). Trimming left V 4 bases short and J 4 bases short, with 13 bases between. The CDR3 sequence is 14 residues long. Germline assignment: CDR1 SGHTA and CDR2 FQGNSA. The CDR3 reads CASSSRQGPYGYTF. In DNA form, the CDR3 reads TGTGCCAGCAGCTCCCGTCAGGGCCCCTATGGCTACACCTTC.

The chain uses TRBV11-2 and TRBJ2-1; 12 bases line up with TRBD2. Losses at the gene ends were 7 bases for V and 7 bases for J; bases not matched to a gene: 11. The CDR3 covers 16 residues. Germline CDR1 SGHAT, CDR2 FQNNGV. In DNA, the CDR3 is TGTGCCAGCACCCTAGGCCCTAGCGGGGGGGCGAATGAGCAGTTCTTC. This encodes CASTLGPSGGANEQFF.

This chain joins TRBV18 and TRBJ1-2; D uncertain. Germline lookup yields CDR1 KGHSH and CDR2 LQKENI. With 3 bases removed from V and 3 bases from J, the gap between germline ends came to 8 bases. The length of the CDR3 is 13 residues. CDR3 residues: CASSPWADYGYTF. For the CDR3, the DNA is TGTGCCAGCTCACCCTGGGCAGACTATGGCTACACCTTC.

This clone appeared once. One end of the junction varies from germline; a read error may be responsible. This specimen includes other DNA sequences encoding the same CDR3. V and J are TRBV7-2 and TRBJ1-2; D is unclear. Germline V gene lookup returns CDR1 SGHTA and CDR2 FQGNSA. CDR3 size: 13 residues. The CDR3 region is CASSVSGNYGYTF. In DNA form, the CDR3 reads TGTGCCAGCAGCGTATCGGGGAACTACGGCTACACCTTC.

In this sample, this clone turned up a few times. This chain joins TRBV12-3 or TRBV12-4 and TRBJ1-1; no clear D gene. V was pared by 3 bases and J by 5 bases, with 10 bases between. The CDR3 is made up of 13 amino acids. The CDR3 region has the DNA TGTGCCAGCAGTTTCCGCACCGGGACTGAAGCTTTCTTT. Protein: CASSFRTGTEAFF.

The chain uses TRBV9 and TRBJ1-2, with 10 bases that match TRBD1. This CDR3 is 20 amino acids long. From germline, CDR1 is SGDLS and CDR2 YYNGEE. V was clipped by 4 bases and J by 0 bases; unmatched bases: 18. DNA for the CDR3: TGTGCCAGCAGCAGGGGGACAGGGGTGGGAGCGCCACGAGCTAACTATGGCTACACCTTC. This translates into CASSRGTGVGAPRANYGYTF. Based on the CDR3 plus reference TRBV9 and TRBJ1-2, the full variable domain is DSGVTQTPKHLITATGQRVTLRCSPRSGDLSVYWYQQSLDQGLQFLIQYYNGEERAKGNILERFSAQQFPDLHSELNLSSLELGDSALYFCASSRGTGVGAPRANYGYTFGSGTRLTVV.

The chain couples TRBV28 to TRBJ1-2, with 10 bases that match TRBD1. CDR1 and CDR2 (germline): MDHEN, SYDVKM. The junction had 13 bases not matched to a gene; V was cut back by 5 bases and J by 7 bases. The CDR3 consists of 16 residues. CDR3 bases: TGTGCCAGCAGTGACGACAGGGGGCGCTTAGTAGGTGGCTACACCTTC. Translating gives CASSDDRGRLVGGYTF.

This sequence joins TRBV28 and TRBJ1-4; 10 nucleotides match TRBD1. Germline CDR1 is MDHEN and CDR2 is SYDVKM. V was pared by 2 bases and J by 0 bases, with 9 bases of the junction left unmatched. The CDR3 consists of 19 residues. The CDR3 coding sequence is TGTGCCAGCAGTTTACGGGACAGGGGAACTGACGCAACTAATGAAAAACTGTTTTTT. Amino acids: CASSLRDRGTDATNEKLFF.

The chain couples TRBV4-1 to TRBJ2-3; D perhaps matches TRBD1 (6 bases). CDR3 length: 15 amino acids. Germline CDR1 MGHRA, CDR2 YSYEKL. Trimming took off 0 bases at V and 2 bases at J, with 9 bases between the two ends. DNA for the CDR3: TGCGCCAGCAGCCAAGAGGACAGAACCACAGATACGCAGTATTTT. Encoded protein: CASSQEDRTTDTQYF.

The chain is built from TRBV2 and TRBJ1-4, with TRBD1 as a possible D gene (6 bases). This CDR3 has 14 amino acids. Trimming shortened V by 9 bases and J by 6 bases, and 17 bases separated the two germline ends. Germline CDR1 and CDR2: SNHLY and FYNNEI. The CDR3 loop is CASLGREGDEKLFF. The DNA for the CDR3 is TGTGCCAGTCTTGGGAGGGAGGGGGATGAAAAACTGTTTTTT. Full variable domain (remainder filled in from reference TRBV2 and TRBJ1-4): EPEVTQTPSHQVTQMGQEVILRCVPISNHLYFYWYRQILGQKVEFLVSFYNNEISEKSEIFDDQFSVERPDGSNFTLKIRSTKLEDSAMYFCASLGREGDEKLFFGSGTQLSVL.

V usage is TRBV7-8 and J usage is TRBJ2-1; TRBD2 is a possible D gene (5 bases). The CDR3 totals 13 residues. Germline V gene data show CDR1 as SGHVS and CDR2 as FQNEAQ. Trimming removed 0 bases at V and 7 bases at J, with 7 bases between. CDR3 sequence: CASSLATGNEQFF. The CDR3, as DNA: TGTGCCAGCAGCTTAGCCACGGGAAATGAGCAGTTCTTC.

This rearrangement joins TRBV28 to TRBJ1-5; D might be TRBD1 (5 bases). Between the trimmed V and J ends, which lost 1 base and 5 bases, there was a span of 18 bases. Per the germline V gene, CDR1 is MDHEN and CDR2 is SYDVKM. The CDR3 extends over 17 amino acids. Here the CDR3 DNA reads TGTGCCAGCAGTTTATATTCTTCGCGATCGGGGGATCAGCCCCAGCATTTT. It specifies CASSLYSSRSGDQPQHF.